This TCR beta chain was observed in a study of shared clonotypes between healthy human individuals. Study results and limitations: Clonotypes that were shared across a handful of donors made up around 5.5% of naive CD4 clonotypes.

The CDR3 has 15 residues. Unmatched junction bases numbered 6, after V lost 2 bases and J lost 5 bases. Germline values: CDR1 SGHRS, CDR2 YFSETQ. Concerning this clone: Its antigen is unknown.

This table comes from immunoSEQ multiplex PCR, and its TCRdb copy is limited to in-frame clones, with some not included. The data hold under 1,100,000 clones, with around 76% observed a single time. Sequenced material: memory CD4+ T cells sorted from blood. Stated subset: CD45RA-negative fraction. This sequence joins TRBV5-1 and TRBJ1-4; 7 nucleotides agree with TRBD1. The sequence was obtained from a man aged 18 to 29 in good health. The CDR3 coding sequence is TGCGCCAGCAGCTTACGGGGACAGAAGAATGAAAAACTGTTTTTT. Protein product: CASSLRGQKNEKLFF.